What follows are 23 T cell receptor beta chains derived from one specimen sequenced in a study of cytotoxic CD8 clonotypes in ibrutinib-treated CLL. Libraries were prepared by immunoSEQ multiplex PCR; TCRdb keeps only in-frame clonotypes and omits some of them. The table lists about 300,000 clones, approximately 79% of them singletons. The starting material was PBMCs, obtained at disease progression, from a patient treated with ibrutinib. The receptors come from a human donor with chronic lymphocytic leukemia.

This clone came up once. This chain uses TRBV28 with TRBJ1-2, with a weak D call TRBD1 (6 bases). Germline V gives CDR1 MDHEN, CDR2 SYDVKM. Trimming stripped 8 bases from V and 8 bases from J, with 15 bases between. This CDR3 is built from 12 residues. DNA of the CDR3: TGTGCCAGCGTGAACCAGGGGAGAGGCTACACCTTC. Encoded protein: CASVNQGRGYTF.

This clone was counted once. The chain couples TRBV15 to TRBJ2-7, with TRBD2 matching 7 bases. This CDR3 is built from 17 residues. Per germline, CDR1 LNHNV and CDR2 YYDKDF (reference sequence). J lost 4 bases, V lost 0 bases, and 12 bases had no gene match. The CDR3 nucleotides read TGTGCCACCAGCAGAGATCGTATTCTAGCGGAGGGTTACGAGCAGTACTTC. Protein product: CATSRDRILAEGYEQYF. The whole variable domain, filled in from reference TRBV15 and TRBJ2-7, reads DAMVIQNPRYQVTQFGKPVTLSCSQTLNHNVMYWYQQKSSQAPKLLFHYYDKDFNNEADTPDNFQSRRPNTSFCFLDIRSPGLGDTAMYLCATSRDRILAEGYEQYFGPGTRLTVT.

This clone occurred once. The V call is TRBV19, the J call TRBJ2-2, with TRBD1 matching over 7 bases. The germline gives CDR1 LNHDA, CDR2 SQIVND (reference sequence). J lost 4 bases, V lost 3 bases, and 5 bases had no gene match. The CDR3 is 15 residues long. CDR3 loop: CASSILQGFTGELFF. CDR3 nucleotide sequence: TGTGCCAGTAGTATCCTACAGGGGTTCACCGGGGAGCTGTTTTTT.

The rearrangement links TRBV7-2 to TRBJ1-2, with 11 bases aligning to TRBD1. Germline V gene sequence: CDR1 SGHTA, CDR2 FQGNSA. The CDR3 loop spans 14 amino acids. Trimming removed 5 bases from V and 4 bases from J; junction bases left unmatched: 3. CDR3: CASSPGTGGYGYTF. The DNA for the CDR3 is TGTGCCAGCAGCCCCGGGACAGGGGGCTATGGCTACACCTTC.

The chain uses TRBV2 and TRBJ1-1, with D unclear. This CDR3 spans 15 amino acids. Germline CDR1 and CDR2: SNHLY and FYNNEI. The V gene lost 1 base and the J gene lost 1 base, with 10 bases spanning the gap. CDR3 amino acids: CASSEEPGPNTEAFF. For the CDR3, the DNA is TGTGCCAGCAGTGAAGAACCCGGGCCGAACACTGAAGCTTTCTTT.

A remark on this clone: This sample also contains other DNA sequences that code for the same CDR3. V and J are TRBV29-1 and TRBJ1-1; D ambiguous. V was trimmed by 4 bases and J by 1 base, leaving 7 bases between them. Germline CDR1 and CDR2: SQVTM and ANQGSEA. This CDR3 contains 12 residues. The DNA of the CDR3 is TGCAGCGTTGTTGTAGGGAACACTGAAGCTTTCTTT. As protein: CSVVVGNTEAFF.

The chain combines TRBV9 with TRBJ2-7; possible D gene TRBD2, 5 bases. Germline CDR1 SGDLS, CDR2 YYNGEE. The CDR3 covers 14 residues. V lost 4 bases to trimming and J lost 1 base, with 12 bases between them. The CDR3 loop reads CASSRDLGSYEQYF. The CDR3 DNA sequence: TGTGCCAGCAGCCGGGATCTGGGGTCCTACGAGCAGTACTTC.

The chain employs TRBV4-1 and TRBJ1-2; D is unclear. Trimming removed 1 base from V and 6 bases from J, with 9 bases in between. Germline values: CDR1 MGHRA, CDR2 YSYEKL. The CDR3 consists of 13 residues. The CDR3 sequence: CASSQVLLDGYTF. CDR3 DNA: TGCGCCAGCAGCCAAGTTTTATTGGATGGCTACACCTTC.

The gene calls are TRBV19 and TRBJ1-1, with D possibly being TRBD1 (5 bases). Germline V gene lookup returns CDR1 LNHDA and CDR2 SQIVND (reference sequence). The CDR3 totals 15 residues. Between the trimmed V and J ends, which lost 5 bases and 4 bases, there was a span of 17 bases. The CDR3 DNA follows: TGTGCCAGTAGTCCCTTGGGGAGGGGACTCACTGAAGCTTTCTTT. Translating it yields CASSPLGRGLTEAFF.

This chain links TRBV9 with TRBJ2-3; TRBD1 agrees at 7 bases. The germline V gene encodes CDR1 SGDLS and CDR2 YYNGEE. The CDR3 sequence is 16 residues long. J lost 1 base, V lost 2 bases, and 7 bases had no gene match. This chain's CDR3 is CASSVRTGVGTDTQYF. CDR3 nucleotides: TGTGCCAGCAGCGTCCGTACAGGGGTGGGCACAGATACGCAGTATTTT.

This chain uses TRBV7-2 with TRBJ2-7; 8 bases are shared with TRBD1. V lost 1 base to trimming and J lost 1 base; unmatched junction nucleotides: 12. Germline V gene data show CDR1 as SGHTA and CDR2 as FQGNSA. The CDR3 has 18 residues. CDR3 sequence reads: CASSLVRRTGISSYEQYF. CDR3 bases: TGTGCCAGCAGCTTAGTAAGGCGGACAGGGATCTCATCCTACGAGCAGTACTTC.

This clone has more than one count but fewer than ten. This chain joins TRBV11-3 and TRBJ2-7; the D gene could be TRBD1 or TRBD2 (5 bases each). The germline V gene has CDR1 SGHNT and CDR2 YENEEA. The CDR3 has 15 residues. Between the trimmed V and J ends, which lost 5 bases and 0 bases, there was a span of 14 bases. Here the CDR3 DNA reads TGTGCCAGCAGCGTTAGGTCCGGGGCCTCCTACGAGCAGTACTTC. It specifies CASSVRSGASYEQYF.

The chain is built from TRBV15 and TRBJ1-6; tentatively, D is TRBD1 (6 bases). The germline V gene encodes CDR1 LNHNV and CDR2 YYDKDF (reference sequence). Trimming removed 5 bases from V and 4 bases from J, with 12 bases in between. CDR3 length: 15 residues. The CDR3 coding sequence is TGTGCCACCAGCCCTGGAGGGACATATAATTCACCCCTCCACTTT. The encoded protein is CATSPGGTYNSPLHF.

V and J are TRBV7-8 and TRBJ1-6; D gene ambiguous. CDR1 SGHVS and CDR2 FQNEAQ come from the germline V gene. Trimming stripped 1 base from V and 10 bases from J, with 14 bases between. The CDR3 totals 15 residues. The CDR3: CASSLVRAKNSPLHF. The CDR3 nucleotides read TGTGCCAGCAGCTTAGTACGGGCCAAGAACTCACCCCTCCACTTT. Drawing the rest from reference TRBV7-8 and TRBJ1-6, the complete variable domain is GAGVSQSPRYKVAKRGQDVALRCDPISGHVSLFWYQQALGQGPEFLTYFQNEAQLDKSGLPSDRFFAERPEGSVSTLKIQRTQQEDSAVYLCASSLVRAKNSPLHFGNGTRLTVT.

J is TRBJ2-7 and V is TRBV15; no firm D call. Germline V gene sequence: CDR1 LNHNV, CDR2 YYDKDF (reference sequence). Trimming left V 1 base short and J 2 bases short, with 15 bases between. CDR3 length: 16 amino acids. CDR3 sequence reads: CATSRGTVPLAYEQYF. In DNA, the CDR3 is TGTGCCACCAGCAGAGGAACCGTCCCTTTAGCCTACGAGCAGTACTTC.

The CDR3 DNA reads as TGTGCTAGTGGTTTTATGGCGGGGGCACCCACAGATACGCAGTATTTT. The encoded protein is CASGFMAGAPTDTQYF. The V gene is TRBV12-5, the J gene TRBJ2-3, with a possible D match to TRBD2 (7 bases). Germline V gives CDR1 LGHNT, CDR2 FRNRAP. The germline V and J ends were trimmed by 3 bases and 2 bases, with 15 bases remaining between them. The CDR3 contains 16 residues.

This rearrangement joins TRBV19 to TRBJ2-4; perhaps TRBD1 as D (6 bases). From germline, CDR1 is LNHDA and CDR2 SQIVND (reference sequence). V dropped 4 bases and J dropped 3 bases, with 22 bases sitting between them. This CDR3 is 18 amino acids long. CDR3 protein: CASSTLRTAVEGKNIQYF. CDR3 in DNA: TGTGCCAGTAGTACTCTCCGGACAGCCGTAGAAGGCAAAAACATTCAGTACTTC. Full variable domain (remainder filled in from reference TRBV19 and TRBJ2-4): DGGITQSPKYLFRKEGQNVTLSCEQNLNHDAMYWYRQDPGQGLRLIYYSQIVNDFQKGDIAEGYSVSREKKESFPLTVTSAQKNPTAFYLCASSTLRTAVEGKNIQYFGAGTRLSVL.

The genes are TRBV7-6 and TRBJ2-7; TRBD1 agrees at 12 bases. CDR1 and CDR2 (germline): SGHVS, FNYEAQ. There are 16 residues in the CDR3. V gave up 5 bases and J gave up 9 bases; unmatched junction bases: 14. The CDR3 coding sequence is TGTGCCAGCAGCCCGATCCTCCGGGACAGGGGGCTAAGGCAGTACTTC. It codes for CASSPILRDRGLRQYF.

The chain couples TRBV27 to TRBJ2-7; TRBD2 matches 12 bases. V shed 5 bases, J shed 9 bases, and the junction held 11 bases outside the gene matches. This CDR3 comprises 15 residues. Germline CDR1 MNHEY, CDR2 SMNVEV (reference sequence). CDR3 in amino acids: CASSQAGLAGAGQYF. DNA of the CDR3: TGTGCCAGCAGTCAGGCGGGACTAGCGGGTGCCGGGCAGTACTTC.

This clone was counted only a few times. This chain joins TRBV25-1 and TRBJ2-7; D is uncertain. V lost 4 bases and J lost 3, with 13 bases in between. Germline CDR1 and CDR2: MGHDK and SYGVNS. This CDR3 contains 14 residues. DNA for the CDR3: TGTGCCAGCAGTGGGACCGAGTGGTACTACGAGCAGTACTTC. Its protein product is CASSGTEWYYEQYF.

Here the CDR3 DNA reads TGTGCCAGCTCACCCTTTGATCAGACCTACGAGCAGTACTTC. This encodes CASSPFDQTYEQYF. The chain has TRBV18 and TRBJ2-7; no reliable D call. Trimming removed 3 bases at V and 2 bases at J, with 11 bases between. Germline CDR1 is KGHSH and CDR2 is LQKENI. The CDR3 contains 14 residues.

The V and J genes are TRBV19 and TRBJ2-7, with no clear D. Germline V gene data show CDR1 as LNHDA and CDR2 as SQIVND (reference sequence). The CDR3 loop spans 13 amino acids. The germline V and J ends were trimmed by 3 bases and 2 bases, with 8 bases remaining between them. CDR3 loop: CASSIKQTYEQYF. Here the CDR3 DNA reads TGTGCCAGTAGTATCAAACAGACCTACGAGCAGTACTTC.

The V and J genes are TRBV13 and TRBJ2-2; TRBD2 aligns across 11 bases. Germline V CDR1 and CDR2: PRHDT, FYEKMQ (reference sequence). V was pared by 5 bases and J by 6 bases, with 8 bases of the junction left unmatched. The CDR3 spans 16 residues. In DNA form, the CDR3 reads TGTGCCAGCAGCCCCCTCGGGACTAGCGGCGCCGGGGAGCTGTTTTTT. It specifies CASSPLGTSGAGELFF.